This T cell receptor (beta chain) was obtained from a study of blood T cell repertoires in COVID-19. The CDR3 is 15 amino acids. The V gene's germline CDR1 is MDHEN and CDR2 SYDVKM. Deletions cut 1 base from V and 7 bases from J, with 13 bases between. Generated by immunoSEQ multiplex PCR, the TCRdb table keeps only in-frame clones and is missing some. The table has 130,000 or so clones, approximately 80% seen once. The source of this sequence is a woman aged 60 to 75 with acute or convalescent COVID-19. The sequenced sample consisted of peripheral blood. The chain employs TRBV28 and TRBJ1-4; the D is unclear. CDR3 region: CASSLLLRPVEKLFF. The CDR3 DNA reads TGTGCCAGCAGTTTATTGTTGAGGCCAGTTGAAAAACTGTTTTTT.